This T cell receptor (beta chain) comes out of a study of T cells in Graves' hyperthyroidism and ophthalmopathy. Study-wide results and caveats: The model's output predicted ophthalmopathy at a median of roughly seven months prior to onset. The blood repertoire included most of the expanded thyroid clonotypes above 0.001.

The source material, RNA transcripts, was used to amplify TCR beta CDR3 regions. HTBI primers were employed in a first-round RT-PCR of the TCR CDR3. TCRdb independently ran MiXCR on the multiplex PCR reads; one entry per CDR3 protein. Of approximately 370,000 distinct CDR3 sequences listed, about a sixth are singletons. The study left out patients who had uncontrolled infection, other autoimmune disease, pregnancy or lactation. Blood from later-ophthalmopathy patients was taken at first hyperthyroidism diagnosis. Regarding this clonotype: What it recognizes is unknown.

Germline V gene sequence: CDR1 MGHDK, CDR2 SYGVNS. This CDR3 region has 15 residues. The V gene lost 4 bases and the J gene lost 2 bases, with 12 bases spanning the gap. The chain combines TRBV25-1 with TRBJ1-5, with D possibly being TRBD1 (5 bases). This clonotype was obtained from a woman aged 25 to 39 with Graves' hyperthyroidism that later progressed to Graves' ophthalmopathy. The source material was blood. CDR3 nucleotide sequence: TGTGCCAGCAGTGGATCGGGGGAAGGCAATCAGCCCCAGCATTTT. Encoded protein: CASSGSGEGNQPQHF.